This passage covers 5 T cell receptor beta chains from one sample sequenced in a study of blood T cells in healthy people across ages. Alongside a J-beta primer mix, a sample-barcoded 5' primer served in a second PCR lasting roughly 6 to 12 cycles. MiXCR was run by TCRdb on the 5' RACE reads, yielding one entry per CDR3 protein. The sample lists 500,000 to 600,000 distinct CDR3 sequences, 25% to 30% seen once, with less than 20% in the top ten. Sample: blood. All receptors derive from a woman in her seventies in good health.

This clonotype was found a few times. The CDR3 DNA sequence: TGTGCCAGCACCCTGTCCTACGAGCAGTACTTC. Protein sequence: CASTLSYEQYF. V gene TRBV6-1 combines with J gene TRBJ2-7; D is unclear. Germline assignment: CDR1 MNHNS and CDR2 SASEGT. This CDR3 is 11 amino acids long. V was clipped by 7 bases and J by 1 base, with 5 bases between them.

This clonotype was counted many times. CDR3 region: CASSPIWDTSTDTQYF. As DNA, the CDR3 is TGTGCCAGCAGCCCGATATGGGACACAAGCACAGATACGCAGTATTTT. This chain connects TRBV7-9 to TRBJ2-3; D possibly corresponds to TRBD1 (6 bases). The V end was cut by 5 bases, the J end by 0 bases, with 15 bases between. CDR1 SEHNR and CDR2 FQNEAQ come from the germline V gene (reference sequence). This CDR3 has 16 residues.

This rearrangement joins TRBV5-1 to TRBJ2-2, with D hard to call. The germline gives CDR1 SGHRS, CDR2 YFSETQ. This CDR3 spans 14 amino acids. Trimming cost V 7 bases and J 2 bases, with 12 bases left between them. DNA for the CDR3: TGCGCCAGCTCCGGGTACAGTAACACCGGGGAGCTGTTTTTT. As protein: CASSGYSNTGELFF.

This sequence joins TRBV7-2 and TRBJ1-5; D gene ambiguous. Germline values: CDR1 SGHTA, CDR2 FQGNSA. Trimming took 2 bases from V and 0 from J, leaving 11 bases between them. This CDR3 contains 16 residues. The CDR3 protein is CASSLLGSYSNQPQHF. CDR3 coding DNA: TGTGCCAGCAGCTTATTGGGCTCCTATAGCAATCAGCCCCAGCATTTT.

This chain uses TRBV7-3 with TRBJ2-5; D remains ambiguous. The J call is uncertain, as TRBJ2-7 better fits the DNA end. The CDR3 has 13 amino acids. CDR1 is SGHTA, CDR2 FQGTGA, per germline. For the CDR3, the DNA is TGTGCCAGCGCCCCGGGTCCGTCTTACGAGCAGTACTTC. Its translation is CASAPGPSYEQYF.